This T cell receptor beta chain was observed in a study of regulatory and conventional T cells in breast cancer. From the PCR reads, TCRdb called clonotypes with MiXCR, one entry per CDR3 protein. Of some 9,900 distinct CDR3 sequences in the sample, about 35% were seen once. The sequenced sample consisted of conventional T cells from blood. The sequence was collected from a male donor in good health.

The CDR3 bases are TGTGCCAGCAGCCAGGCGACCCTGACCGTCAGGGGATACGAGCAGTACTTC. Translated, it gives CASSQATLTVRGYEQYF. The gene calls are TRBV3-1 and TRBJ2-7, with D tentatively TRBD1 (6 bases). V was cut by 3 bases and J by 4 bases, with 22 bases left in between. CDR3 size: 17 residues. The germline CDR1 and CDR2 sequences are LGHDT and YNNKEL (reference sequence).